A selection of T cell receptor beta chains follows, all from one sample in a study of T cell responses to AZD1222 COVID-19 vaccine. TCRdb's table, derived via immunoSEQ multiplex PCR, lists solely in-frame clones and lacks some. Of about 110,000 clones listed, over 80% were seen once; the top ten hold 8% to 9.5%. The sample was peripheral blood, taken 28 days after the second AZD1222 dose. These TCRs come from an adult who received the AZD1222 COVID-19 vaccine. CDR3s include the opening cysteine and the closing phenylalanine or tryptophan. The D gene is left open where the match is weak. Size tells how often a clone was seen (once, few, many) or the class of an expanded clone, and some rows leave it out.

d_gene	abundance	v_gene	j_gene	CDR3aa	CDR3nt
-	-	TRBV5-6	TRBJ1-2	CASSLVGDSVYGYTF	TGTGCCAGCAGCTTGGTGGGTGACAGCGTGTATGGCTACACCTTC
-	once	TRBV2	TRBJ2-5	CASSTTRVGQETQYF	TGTGCCAGCAGCACTACTAGGGTGGGCCAAGAGACCCAGTACTTC
TRBD1	-	TRBV6-5	TRBJ1-1	CASSLRQGRVDTEAFF	TGTGCCAGCAGTTTACGACAGGGACGTGTGGACACTGAAGCTTTCTTT
-	-	TRBV6-5	TRBJ1-1	CASSRPGDLLEAFF	TGTGCCAGCAGCCGCCCGGGGGATCTACTTGAAGCTTTCTTT
-	-	TRBV14	TRBJ1-1	CASSQVLQVEAFF	TGTGCCAGCAGCCAAGTTCTACAGGTTGAAGCTTTCTTT
-	-	TRBV7-8	TRBJ2-1	CASSPLGVEQFF	TGTGCCAGCAGCCCGCTGGGAGTGGAGCAGTTCTTC
-	-	TRBV27	TRBJ1-5	CASSLGRNQPQHF	TGTGCCAGCAGTTTAGGGCGCAATCAGCCCCAGCATTTT
-	-	TRBV4-1	TRBJ2-7	CASSPNGEGVPYEQYF	TGCGCCAGCAGCCCTAACGGGGAGGGGGTCCCCTACGAGCAGTACTTC
-	-	TRBV11-2	TRBJ1-1	CASSGISRGPEAFF	TGTGCCAGCAGCGGAATAAGCAGAGGCCCTGAAGCTTTCTTT
-	-	TRBV9	TRBJ2-7	CASSPGGAYEQYF	TGTGCCAGCAGCCCTGGCGGAGCCTACGAGCAGTACTTC
-	-	TRBV6-4	TRBJ2-7	CASSDLHPGTGYEQYF	TGTGCCAGCAGTGACCTCCATCCAGGCACAGGGTACGAGCAGTACTTC
-	-	TRBV6-5	TRBJ1-1	CASSRLTVDHTEAFF	TGTGCCAGCAGTAGATTGACAGTCGATCACACTGAAGCTTTCTTT
-	-	TRBV6-5	TRBJ1-6	CASSYGGGENSPLHF	TGTGCCAGCAGTTACGGCGGGGGCGAAAATTCACCCCTCCACTTT
-	-	TRBV7-9	TRBJ1-2	CASSLYSNYGYTF	TGTGCCAGCAGCTTATACAGTAACTATGGCTACACCTTC
-	-	TRBV7-9	TRBJ2-7	CASSLVRANGEQYF	TGTGCCAGCAGCTTAGTCAGAGCGAACGGCGAGCAGTACTTC
-	-	TRBV6-5	TRBJ1-1	CASSYEGLNTEAFF	TGTGCCAGCAGTTACGAGGGCTTGAACACTGAAGCTTTCTTT
TRBD2	-	TRBV7-3	TRBJ2-3	CASSPGTSVADTQYF	TGTGCCAGCAGCCCCGGGACTAGCGTTGCAGATACGCAGTATTTT
-	-	TRBV7-6	TRBJ1-1	CASSMRQVGPNTEAFF	TGTGCCAGCAGTATGAGACAGGTGGGACCGAACACTGAAGCTTTCTTT
-	-	TRBV30	TRBJ1-1	CAWSFQGNTEAFF	TGTGCCTGGAGCTTTCAAGGGAACACTGAAGCTTTCTTT
-	-	TRBV19	TRBJ2-3	CASRPLEAGTDTQYF	TGTGCCAGTAGGCCCCTTGAAGCGGGCACAGATACGCAGTATTTT
-	-	TRBV7-9	TRBJ2-3	CASSSSFRGGTDTQYF	TGTGCCAGCAGCTCGTCCTTTCGGGGCGGCACAGATACGCAGTATTTT
TRBD1	-	TRBV18	TRBJ1-1	CASSPYPGQGAAEAFF	TGTGCCAGCTCACCATACCCGGGACAGGGGGCGGCTGAAGCTTTCTTT
-	-	TRBV18	TRBJ1-1	CASSQGENTEAFF	TGTGCCAGCTCACAAGGGGAGAACACTGAAGCTTTCTTT
TRBD1	-	TRBV6-1	TRBJ2-1	CASSEAETGSYNEQFF	TGTGCCAGCAGTGAAGCGGAGACAGGGTCCTACAATGAGCAGTTCTTC
-	-	TRBV9	TRBJ2-1	CASSDYSQTTYNEQFF	TGTGCCAGCAGCGACTACAGCCAGACGACCTACAATGAGCAGTTCTTC
TRBD1	-	TRBV3-1/TRBV3-2	TRBJ2-1	CASSQIATGGFEQFF	TGTGCCAGCAGCCAAATTGCGACAGGGGGCTTTGAGCAGTTCTTC
TRBD1	-	TRBV7-2	TRBJ2-3	CASSSGTGGADTQYF	TGTGCCAGCAGCTCCGGGACAGGGGGCGCAGATACGCAGTATTTT
-	-	TRBV29-1	TRBJ2-7	CSVEKSALGGPGEQYF	TGCAGCGTTGAAAAATCCGCCCTTGGAGGGCCTGGCGAGCAGTACTTC
TRBD1	-	TRBV7-2	TRBJ1-6	CASSFPGQGAPRGSPLHF	TGTGCCAGCAGCTTTCCGGGCCAGGGGGCTCCTCGGGGTTCACCCCTCCACTTT
TRBD2	-	TRBV3-1/TRBV3-2	TRBJ2-1	CASSPGGRAGGIRAEQFF	TGTGCCAGCAGCCCCGGAGGTCGAGCGGGAGGGATTAGGGCTGAGCAGTTCTTC
-	-	TRBV20-1	TRBJ1-2	CSAVISSGYTF	TGCAGTGCGGTCATTTCGAGTGGCTACACCTTC
-	once	TRBV6-5	TRBJ2-3	CASSVRPGSRDTQYF	TGTGCCAGCAGCGTCAGACCGGGATCCCGGGATACGCAGTATTTT
-	-	TRBV12-5	TRBJ1-3	CASGFFTGFAEGNTIYF	TGTGCTAGTGGTTTTTTTACAGGGTTCGCCGAGGGAAACACCATATATTTT
-	-	TRBV19	TRBJ1-2	CASSIDRGGSYGYTF	TGTGCCAGTAGTATAGATCGTGGAGGGAGCTATGGCTACACCTTC
-	-	TRBV9	TRBJ1-4	CASSVGTGTNEKLFF	TGTGCCAGCAGCGTAGGTACCGGTACTAATGAAAAACTGTTTTTT
-	-	TRBV5-1	TRBJ2-1	CASSLRQLGHNEQFF	TGCGCCAGCAGCTTGAGACAATTAGGGCACAATGAGCAGTTCTTC
-	-	TRBV19	TRBJ2-1	CASSRGPSDEQFF	TGTGCCAGTAGTCGGGGCCCTTCGGATGAGCAGTTCTTC
-	-	TRBV5-1	TRBJ1-2	CASSLGTPDYGYTF	TGCGCCAGCAGCCTCGGGACTCCGGACTATGGCTACACCTTC
TRBD2	-	TRBV18	TRBJ2-3	CASSPAGTSASTDTQYF	TGTGCCAGCTCACCAGCTGGGACTAGCGCCAGCACAGATACGCAGTATTTT
-	-	TRBV27	TRBJ1-5	CASSLTVRQPQHF	TGTGCCAGCAGTTTGACAGTGCGTCAGCCCCAGCATTTT
TRBD1	once	TRBV25-1	TRBJ1-1	CASRDRVRENTEAFF	TGTGCCAGCAGGGACAGGGTCCGAGAGAACACTGAAGCTTTCTTT
-	-	TRBV16	TRBJ1-5	CASSQFSTGRGNQPQHF	TGTGCCAGCAGCCAATTTTCGACGGGCAGGGGAAATCAGCCCCAGCATTTT
-	once	TRBV6-4	TRBJ2-3	CASSDGGATDTQYF	TGTGCCAGCAGTGACGGGGGGGCCACAGATACGCAGTATTTT
TRBD1	-	TRBV5-1	TRBJ2-2	CASRNGDRGGLDTGELFF	TGCGCCAGCAGGAATGGGGACAGGGGTGGATTGGACACCGGGGAGCTGTTTTTT